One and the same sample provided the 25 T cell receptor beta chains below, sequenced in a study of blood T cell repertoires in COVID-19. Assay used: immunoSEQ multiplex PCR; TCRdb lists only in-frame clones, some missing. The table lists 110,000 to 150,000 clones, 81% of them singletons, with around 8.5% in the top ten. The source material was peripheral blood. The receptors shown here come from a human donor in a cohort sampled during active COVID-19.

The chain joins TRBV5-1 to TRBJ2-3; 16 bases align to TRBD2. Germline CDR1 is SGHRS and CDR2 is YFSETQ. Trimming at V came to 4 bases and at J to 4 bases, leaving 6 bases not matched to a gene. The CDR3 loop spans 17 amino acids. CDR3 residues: CASSRGLAGGSADTQYF. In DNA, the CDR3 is TGCGCCAGCAGCAGGGGACTAGCGGGAGGGAGTGCAGATACGCAGTATTTT. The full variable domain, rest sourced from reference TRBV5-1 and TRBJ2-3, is KAGVTQTPRYLIKTRGQQVTLSCSPISGHRSVSWYQQTPGQGLQFLFEYFSETQRNKGNFPGRFSGRQFSNSRSEMNVSTLELGDSALYLCASSRGLAGGSADTQYFGPGTRLTVL.

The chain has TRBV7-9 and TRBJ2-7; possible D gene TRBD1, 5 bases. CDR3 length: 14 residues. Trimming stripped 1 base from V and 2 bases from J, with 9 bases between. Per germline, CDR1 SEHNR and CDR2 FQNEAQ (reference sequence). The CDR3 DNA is TGTGCCAGCAGCTTAGTTGGGGCAACCTACGAGCAGTACTTC. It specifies CASSLVGATYEQYF.

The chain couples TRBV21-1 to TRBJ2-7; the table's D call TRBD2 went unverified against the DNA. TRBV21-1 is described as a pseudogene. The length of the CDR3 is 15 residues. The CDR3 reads CASSKGSLPVGEQYF. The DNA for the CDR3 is TGTGCCAGCAGCAAAGGGTCCCTGCCGGTCGGGGAGCAGTACTTC.

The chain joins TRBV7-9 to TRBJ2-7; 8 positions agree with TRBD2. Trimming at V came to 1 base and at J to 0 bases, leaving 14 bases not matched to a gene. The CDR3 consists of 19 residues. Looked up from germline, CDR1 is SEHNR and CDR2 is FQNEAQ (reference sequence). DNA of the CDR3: TGTGCCAGCAGCTTAGTACGATGGGGCGCGGGGGGTAGCTCCTACGAGCAGTACTTC. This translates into CASSLVRWGAGGSSYEQYF.

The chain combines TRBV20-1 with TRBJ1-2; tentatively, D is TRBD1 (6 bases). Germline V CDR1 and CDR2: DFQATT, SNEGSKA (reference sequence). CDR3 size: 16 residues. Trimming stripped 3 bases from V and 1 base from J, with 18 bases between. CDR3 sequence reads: CSASYPSGTINYGYTF. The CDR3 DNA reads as TGCAGTGCTAGTTACCCCTCCGGGACAATTAACTATGGCTACACCTTC.

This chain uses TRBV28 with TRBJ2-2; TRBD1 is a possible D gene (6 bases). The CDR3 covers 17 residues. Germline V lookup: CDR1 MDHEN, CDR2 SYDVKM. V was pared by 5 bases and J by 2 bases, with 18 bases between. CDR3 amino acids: CASSLPSRDTNTGELFF. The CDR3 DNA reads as TGTGCCAGCAGTCTCCCCTCCCGGGACACAAACACCGGGGAGCTGTTTTTT.

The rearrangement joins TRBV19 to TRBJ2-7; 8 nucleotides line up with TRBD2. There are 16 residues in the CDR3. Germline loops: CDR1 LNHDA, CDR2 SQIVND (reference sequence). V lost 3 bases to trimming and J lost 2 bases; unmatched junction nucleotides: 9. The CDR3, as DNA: TGTGCCAGTAGTATTGATGCCGGCGGGAGGCCCTACGAGCAGTACTTC. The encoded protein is CASSIDAGGRPYEQYF.

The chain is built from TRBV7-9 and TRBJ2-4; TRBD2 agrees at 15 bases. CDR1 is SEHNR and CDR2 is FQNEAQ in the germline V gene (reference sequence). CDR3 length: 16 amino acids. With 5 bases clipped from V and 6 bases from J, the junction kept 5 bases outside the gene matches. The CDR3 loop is CASSGPGLAGGNIQYF. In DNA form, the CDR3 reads TGTGCCAGCAGCGGGCCGGGACTAGCGGGGGGAAACATTCAGTACTTC.

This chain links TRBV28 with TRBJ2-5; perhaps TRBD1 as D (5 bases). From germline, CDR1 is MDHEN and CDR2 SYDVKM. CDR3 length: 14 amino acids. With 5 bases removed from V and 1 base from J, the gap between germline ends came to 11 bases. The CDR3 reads CASSRGQIQETQYF. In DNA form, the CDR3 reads TGTGCCAGCAGTCGAGGACAAATCCAAGAGACCCAGTACTTC.

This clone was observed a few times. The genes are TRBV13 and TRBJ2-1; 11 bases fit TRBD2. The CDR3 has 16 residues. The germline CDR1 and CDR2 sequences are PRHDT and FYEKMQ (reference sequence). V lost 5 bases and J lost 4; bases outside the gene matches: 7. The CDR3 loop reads CASSSLAGGQYNEQFF. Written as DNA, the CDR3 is TGTGCCAGCAGCAGTTTAGCGGGAGGGCAATACAATGAGCAGTTCTTC.

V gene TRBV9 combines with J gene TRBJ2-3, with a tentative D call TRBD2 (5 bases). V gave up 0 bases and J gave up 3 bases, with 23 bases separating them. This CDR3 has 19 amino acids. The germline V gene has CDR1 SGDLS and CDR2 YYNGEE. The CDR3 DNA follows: TGTGCCAGCAGCGTAGATATCGGCTCCAGCGGAGGTGTGACAGATACGCAGTATTTT. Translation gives CASSVDIGSSGGVTDTQYF.

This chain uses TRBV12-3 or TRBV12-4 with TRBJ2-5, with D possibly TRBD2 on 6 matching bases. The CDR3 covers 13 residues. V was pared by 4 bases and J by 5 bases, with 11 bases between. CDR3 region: CASSYGSWETQYF. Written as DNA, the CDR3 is TGTGCCAGCAGTTACGGGAGTTGGGAGACCCAGTACTTC.

The CDR3 here is CAISETGAEQYF. CDR3 coding DNA: TGTGCCATCAGTGAGACCGGTGCCGAGCAGTACTTC. This sequence joins TRBV10-3 and TRBJ2-7; no reliable D call. V lost 2 bases and J lost 6, with 8 bases in between. Germline values: CDR1 ENHRY, CDR2 SYGVKD. This CDR3 contains 12 residues.

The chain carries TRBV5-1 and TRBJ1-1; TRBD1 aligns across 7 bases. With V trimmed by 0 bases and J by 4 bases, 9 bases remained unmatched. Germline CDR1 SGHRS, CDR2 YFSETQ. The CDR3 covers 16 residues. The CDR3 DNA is TGCGCCAGCAGCTTGGACGCCCCGGCAGGGGGCACTGAAGCTTTCTTT. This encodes CASSLDAPAGGTEAFF.

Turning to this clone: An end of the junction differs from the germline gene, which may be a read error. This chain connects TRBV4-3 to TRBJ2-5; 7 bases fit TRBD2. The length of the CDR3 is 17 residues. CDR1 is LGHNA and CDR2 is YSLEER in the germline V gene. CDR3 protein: CASSQELVGGYQETQYF. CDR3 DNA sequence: TGCGCCAGCAGTCAAGAATTGGTGGGAGGGTACCAAGAGACCCAGTACTTC.

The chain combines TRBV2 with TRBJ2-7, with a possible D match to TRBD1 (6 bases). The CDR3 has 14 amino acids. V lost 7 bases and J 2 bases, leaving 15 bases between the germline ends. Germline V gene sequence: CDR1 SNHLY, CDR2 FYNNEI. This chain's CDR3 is CASTTSDRTYEQYF. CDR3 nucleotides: TGTGCCAGCACCACAAGTGACAGGACCTACGAGCAGTACTTC. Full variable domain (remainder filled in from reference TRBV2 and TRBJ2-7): EPEVTQTPSHQVTQMGQEVILRCVPISNHLYFYWYRQILGQKVEFLVSFYNNEISEKSEIFDDQFSVERPDGSNFTLKIRSTKLEDSAMYFCASTTSDRTYEQYFGPGTRLTVT.

The CDR3 nucleotides are TGTGCCAGCAGCGAGACAGGGGCTGGCTATGGCTACACCTTC. This sequence encodes CASSETGAGYGYTF. The chain couples TRBV6-5 to TRBJ1-2; 8 bases agree with TRBD1. J was trimmed by 4 bases and V by 6 bases; bases with no gene match: 7. This CDR3 contains 14 residues. In germline, CDR1 is MNHEY, CDR2 SVGAGI.

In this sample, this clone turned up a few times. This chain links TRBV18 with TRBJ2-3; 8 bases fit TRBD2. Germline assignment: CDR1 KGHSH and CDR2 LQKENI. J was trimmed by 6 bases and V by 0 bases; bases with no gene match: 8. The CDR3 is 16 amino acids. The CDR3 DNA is TGTGCCAGCTCACCACCCGGAGCGGGAGAGGGCGATACGCAGTATTTT. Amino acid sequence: CASSPPGAGEGDTQYF.

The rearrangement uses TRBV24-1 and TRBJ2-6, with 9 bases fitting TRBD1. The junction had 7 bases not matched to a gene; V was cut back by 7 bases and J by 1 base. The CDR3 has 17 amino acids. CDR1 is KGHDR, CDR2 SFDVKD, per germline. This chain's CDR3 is CATSATGTGSGANVLTF. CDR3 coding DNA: TGTGCCACCAGCGCCACCGGGACAGGGTCTGGGGCCAACGTCCTGACTTTC.

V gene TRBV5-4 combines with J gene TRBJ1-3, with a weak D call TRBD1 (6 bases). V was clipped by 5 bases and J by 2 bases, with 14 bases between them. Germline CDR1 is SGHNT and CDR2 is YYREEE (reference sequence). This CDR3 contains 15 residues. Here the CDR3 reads CASSSAGGPGNTIYF. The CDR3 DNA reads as TGTGCCAGCAGTTCCGCTGGGGGCCCTGGAAACACCATATATTTT.

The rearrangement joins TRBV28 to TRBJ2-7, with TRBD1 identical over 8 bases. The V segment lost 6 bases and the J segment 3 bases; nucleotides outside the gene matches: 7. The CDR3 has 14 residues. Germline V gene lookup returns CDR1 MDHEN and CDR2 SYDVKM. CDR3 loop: CASRNRGLYYEQYF. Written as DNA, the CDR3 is TGTGCCAGCAGAAACAGGGGGTTGTACTACGAGCAGTACTTC.

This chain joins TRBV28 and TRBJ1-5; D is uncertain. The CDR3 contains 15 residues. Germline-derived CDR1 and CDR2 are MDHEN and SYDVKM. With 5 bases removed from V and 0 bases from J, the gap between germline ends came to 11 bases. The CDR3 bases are TGTGCCAGCAGTATTTGGGGAGTTAGCAATCAGCCCCAGCATTTT. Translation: CASSIWGVSNQPQHF.

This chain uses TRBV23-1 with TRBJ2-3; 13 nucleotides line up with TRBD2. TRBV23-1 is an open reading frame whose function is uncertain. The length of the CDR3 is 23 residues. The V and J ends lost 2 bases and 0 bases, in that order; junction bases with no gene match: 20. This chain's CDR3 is CASSQPSPLTSGRVSNSTDTQYF. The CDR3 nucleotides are TGCGCCAGCAGTCAACCTAGTCCACTAACTAGCGGGAGGGTTTCGAATAGCACAGATACGCAGTATTTT.

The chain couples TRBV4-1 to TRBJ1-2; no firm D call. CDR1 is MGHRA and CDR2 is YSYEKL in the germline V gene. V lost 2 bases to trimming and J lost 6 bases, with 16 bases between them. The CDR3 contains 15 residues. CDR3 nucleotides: TGCGCCAGCAGCCAATCTCGCGAGGGCTCCAATGGCTACACCTTC. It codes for CASSQSREGSNGYTF.

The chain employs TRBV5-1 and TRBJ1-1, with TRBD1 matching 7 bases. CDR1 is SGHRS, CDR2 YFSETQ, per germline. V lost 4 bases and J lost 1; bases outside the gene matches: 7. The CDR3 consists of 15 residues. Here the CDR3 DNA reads TGCGCCAGCAGCCAACAGGGGTCTGCGAACACTGAAGCTTTCTTT. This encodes CASSQQGSANTEAFF.